The 11 T cell receptor beta chains reported below all come from one sample, sequenced in a study of CD8 T cells in ankylosing spondylitis. Each CDR3 protein is one row after TCRdb ran MiXCR on the 5' RACE reads. The repertoire holds approximately 220,000 distinct CDR3 sequences, with roughly a tenth as singletons. Source material: blood, either unsorted or a sorted T cell fraction (not recorded which). These TCRs come from a male donor with ankylosing spondylitis or in good health (not recorded which).

This clonotype was observed a handful of times. J is TRBJ2-5 and V is TRBV12-3 or TRBV12-4, with 11 bases identical to TRBD2. The CDR3 runs 17 residues. The trim removed 5 bases at V and 2 bases at J, leaving 10 bases unmatched. The DNA for the CDR3 is TGTGCCAGCAGTACAATAGCGGGGGGGCCGAGACAAGAGACCCAGTACTTC. This encodes CASSTIAGGPRQETQYF.

The chain uses TRBV11-1 and TRBJ2-3, with D unclear. This CDR3 region has 18 residues. The ends were cut back, 0 bases at V and 0 bases at J, with 16 bases in the middle. From germline, CDR1 is SGHAT and CDR2 FQDESV (reference sequence). This CDR3 is CASSLAAGGVRSTDTQYF. The CDR3, as DNA: TGTGCCAGCAGCTTAGCGGCTGGTGGGGTTCGGAGCACAGATACGCAGTATTTT.

This clonotype was detected many times. Written as DNA, the CDR3 is TGCGCCAGCAGCTTAGGACAGGGGACACCAGAGACCCAGTACTTC. Encoded protein: CASSLGQGTPETQYF. The J gene is TRBJ2-5, the V gene TRBV5-1; 9 bases are shared with TRBD1. Germline loops: CDR1 SGHRS, CDR2 YFSETQ. J gave up 4 bases and V 2 bases, and 6 bases lay outside the gene matches. This CDR3 is 15 amino acids long.

Remarks on this clonotype: Just one base apart from a much larger clone, this may be a read error. The chain carries TRBV12-3 or TRBV12-4 and TRBJ2-3, with TRBD2 matching 9 bases. The CDR3 is 16 residues long. The CDR3 sequence: CASGLGGGGGADTQYF. CDR3 DNA sequence: TGTGCCAGCGGTTTAGGAGGCGGGGGGGGCGCAGATACGCAGTATTTT.

This clonotype was seen repeatedly, ten times or more. The V and J genes are TRBV28 and TRBJ2-7; D perhaps matches TRBD1 (5 bases). Trimming stripped 5 bases from V and 1 base from J, with 15 bases between. CDR3 size: 15 residues. Germline assignment: CDR1 MDHEN and CDR2 SYDVKM. The CDR3: CASSETANPSYEQYF. CDR3 bases: TGTGCCAGCAGTGAGACAGCAAATCCTTCCTACGAGCAGTACTTC. The whole variable domain, filled in from reference TRBV28 and TRBJ2-7, reads DVKVTQSSRYLVKRTGEKVFLECVQDMDHENMFWYRQDPGLGLRLIYFSYDVKMKEKGDIPEGYSVSREKKERFSLILESASTNQTSMYLCASSETANPSYEQYFGPGTRLTVT.

This chain links TRBV6-4 with TRBJ2-1; either TRBD1 or TRBD2 may fit D (6 bases each). V lost 2 bases to trimming and J lost 6 bases, with 20 bases between them. Germline CDR1 is MRHNA and CDR2 is SNTAGT. This CDR3 comprises 17 residues. CDR3 protein: CASSDPVGGTNGNEQFF. The CDR3, as DNA: TGTGCCAGCAGTGACCCCGTGGGGGGCACCAACGGCAATGAGCAGTTCTTC.

This clonotype has at least ten counts. This rearrangement joins TRBV20-1 to TRBJ2-3; 9 nucleotides match TRBD1. The V gene end was trimmed by 5 bases and the J gene end by 3 bases; junction bases not matched to a gene: 6. This CDR3 is built from 14 residues. Germline CDR1 and CDR2: DFQATT and SNEGSKA (reference sequence). The CDR3: CSADTGGGTDTQYF. As DNA, the CDR3 is TGCAGTGCTGATACAGGGGGCGGAACAGATACGCAGTATTTT.

The sample holds many counts of this clonotype. The V gene is TRBV12-3 or TRBV12-4, the J gene TRBJ1-1; a weak D match, TRBD1 (5 bases). V was trimmed by 7 bases and J by 0 bases, leaving 9 bases between them. CDR3 length: 13 residues. The CDR3 DNA reads TGTGCCAGCAAGGGACCAATGAACACTGAAGCTTTCTTT. Translating it yields CASKGPMNTEAFF.

This clonotype was found many times. The chain couples TRBV5-1 to TRBJ1-6; D is ambiguous. From germline, CDR1 is SGHRS and CDR2 YFSETQ. Trimming took off 6 bases at V and 7 bases at J, with 17 bases between the two ends. This CDR3 region has 15 residues. The CDR3 nucleotides read TGCGCCAGCAACCCCGGCGGGCAGGCAAATTCACCCCTCCACTTT. It translates to CASNPGGQANSPLHF.

This clonotype was detected many times. V is TRBV20-1 and J is TRBJ2-1, with D possibly TRBD2 on 6 matching bases. Germline CDR1 is DFQATT and CDR2 is SNEGSKA (reference sequence). The ends were cut back, 2 bases at V and 0 bases at J, with 11 bases in the middle. The CDR3 extends over 15 amino acids. The chain's CDR3 is CSARPRGSSYNEQFF. The CDR3 DNA reads as TGCAGTGCTAGACCACGGGGGAGCTCCTACAATGAGCAGTTCTTC.

This clonotype was detected many times. The genes are TRBV20-1 and TRBJ2-7; TRBD2 matches 14 bases. The ends lost 0 bases at V and 4 bases at J; junction bases unmatched: 5. Per germline, CDR1 DFQATT and CDR2 SNEGSKA (reference sequence). The CDR3 is made up of 16 amino acids. CDR3 residues: CSARDLGTSGGYEQYF. CDR3 sequence (DNA): TGCAGTGCTAGAGATCTCGGGACTAGCGGGGGATACGAGCAGTACTTC.